This is a list of T cell receptor beta chains from one sample in a study of tumor-infiltrating lymphocytes in primary liver carcinoma. TCRdb redid the calling of the multiplex PCR reads with MiXCR, one entry per CDR3 protein. The table has some 180,000 distinct CDR3 sequences, 70% to 90% seen once; the top ten hold about a sixth. Sequences were obtained from tumor tissue from primary liver carcinoma. These receptors all come from a man in his forties with primary liver carcinoma and hepatitis B virus infection. Both conserved end residues are part of each CDR3. D genes are given only for firm matches. Part of the rows lack a size; the others show once, few, many or a class for expanded clones.

d_call: .; clone_size: .; j_call: TRBJ2-1; v_call: TRBV11-3; cdr3_nt: TGTGCCAGCAACTTAGGCGTCTCAAACAGTGAGCAGTTCTTC; cdr3_aa: CASNLGVSNSEQFF
d_call: TRBD2; clone_size: .; j_call: TRBJ2-3; v_call: TRBV5-4; cdr3_nt: TGTGCCAGCTGTTTGCTCGCGGGAGGGCCCACAGTTACGCAGTATTTT; cdr3_aa: CASCLLAGGPTVTQYF
d_call: TRBD2; clone_size: few; j_call: TRBJ2-3; v_call: TRBV5-5; cdr3_nt: TGTACCAGCAGCCCCACCGGGACTAGCGGGAGTGGAGATACGCAGTATTTT; cdr3_aa: CTSSPTGTSGSGDTQYF
d_call: TRBD2; clone_size: .; j_call: TRBJ2-1; v_call: TRBV29-1; cdr3_nt: TGCAGCGTTGGACTAGCGCTAGGGTTCTACAATGAGCAGATCTTC; cdr3_aa: CSVGLALGFYNEQIF
d_call: .; clone_size: .; j_call: TRBJ2-3; v_call: TRBV6-6; cdr3_nt: TGTGCCAGCAGTTCCCCGGCCGCGGAGGACGTTGATACGCAGTATTTT; cdr3_aa: CASSSPAAEDVDTQYF
d_call: .; clone_size: .; j_call: TRBJ2-3; v_call: TRBV12-3/TRBV12-4; cdr3_nt: TGTGCCAGCAGTTTGGAGGGGACTCTAGATACGCAGTATTTT; cdr3_aa: CASSLEGTLDTQYF
d_call: .; clone_size: .; j_call: TRBJ2-7; v_call: TRBV29-1; cdr3_nt: TGCAGTGTTGAACAGGACAATTCCTACGATCAGTACTTC; cdr3_aa: CSVEQDNSYDQYF
d_call: .; clone_size: .; j_call: TRBJ2-7; v_call: TRBV4-1; cdr3_nt: TGCGCCAGCAGCCGAGGGGTACGACAGTGGCTCTCCTACGAGCTGTACTTC; cdr3_aa: CASSRGVRQWLSYELYF
d_call: .; clone_size: .; j_call: TRBJ2-4; v_call: TRBV5-6; cdr3_nt: TGTGCCAGCACCCCGAACTCCCGGGCGGACATTCAGTATTTC; cdr3_aa: CASTPNSRADIQYF
d_call: .; clone_size: many; j_call: TRBJ1-2; v_call: TRBV5-1; cdr3_nt: TGCGCCAGCAGCTTCGGGACCTCAGGGGATGGCTACACCTTC; cdr3_aa: CASSFGTSGDGYTF
d_call: TRBD1; clone_size: many; j_call: TRBJ1-2; v_call: TRBV7-8; cdr3_nt: TGTGCCAGCAGCCGACAGGGGGCTGAGGGCTACACCTTC; cdr3_aa: CASSRQGAEGYTF
d_call: .; clone_size: .; j_call: TRBJ1-5; v_call: TRBV29-1; cdr3_nt: TGCAGCGTTGCACAGGGTTATAGCAATCAGCCCCAGCATTTT; cdr3_aa: CSVAQGYSNQPQHF
d_call: .; clone_size: many; j_call: TRBJ1-5; v_call: TRBV10-2; cdr3_nt: TGCGCCAGCAGTGTGGGGGGAACGCAGCCCCAGCATTTT; cdr3_aa: CASSVGGTQPQHF
d_call: .; clone_size: .; j_call: TRBJ1-1; v_call: TRBV6-6; cdr3_nt: TGTGACAGCAGTTTCCAGGGGAACACTGAAGCTCTCTTT; cdr3_aa: CDSSFQGNTEALF
d_call: .; clone_size: few; j_call: TRBJ2-2; v_call: TRBV25-1; cdr3_nt: TGTGCCAGCAGCCCTAGGGCCGGGGAGCTGTTTTTT; cdr3_aa: CASSPRAGELFF
d_call: TRBD1; clone_size: .; j_call: TRBJ1-5; v_call: TRBV6-2/TRBV6-3; cdr3_nt: TGTGCCAGCAGTTCCTACAGGGGTCTGTGGGATCAGCCCAAGCATTTT; cdr3_aa: CASSSYRGLWDQPKHF
d_call: .; clone_size: .; j_call: TRBJ2-5; v_call: TRBV4-2; cdr3_nt: TGTGCCAGCTGCCAAGAGGAGGGGGTATCGGAGACCCAGTACTTC; cdr3_aa: CASCQEEGVSETQYF
d_call: TRBD1; clone_size: .; j_call: TRBJ2-3; v_call: TRBV29-1; cdr3_nt: TGCAGGGCTTCCGGGACAGGGGCGTCAGATACGCACTATTTT; cdr3_aa: CRASGTGASDTHYF
d_call: .; clone_size: .; j_call: TRBJ1-5; v_call: TRBV10-3; cdr3_nt: TGTGCCACCGGGCAGGTTGTCCAGCCCCGACATTTT; cdr3_aa: CATGQVVQPRHF
d_call: .; clone_size: .; j_call: TRBJ2-2; v_call: TRBV29-1; cdr3_nt: TGCAGCGTTGAATTACTGGACTCTCAGGTCACCGGGGAGCTGTTTTTC; cdr3_aa: CSVELLDSQVTGELFF
d_call: .; clone_size: .; j_call: TRBJ2-3; v_call: TRBV11-2; cdr3_nt: TGTACCAGCAGCCGATCGCCGAGACTAAGGGGAGAGAGGACAGATACGCAGTATTTT; cdr3_aa: CTSSRSPRLRGERTDTQYF
d_call: TRBD2; clone_size: many; j_call: TRBJ2-1; v_call: TRBV4-3; cdr3_nt: TGCGCCAGCAGCCAAGTACATCAGCGGGAGCCCTACAATGAGCAGTTCTTC; cdr3_aa: CASSQVHQREPYNEQFF
d_call: .; clone_size: .; j_call: TRBJ1-2; v_call: TRBV5-5; cdr3_nt: TGTGCCACCAGCCCTCACCCGTATAGAACTAACTATGGCTACACCTTC; cdr3_aa: CATSPHPYRTNYGYTF
d_call: TRBD2; clone_size: once; j_call: TRBJ2-5; v_call: TRBV4-3; cdr3_nt: TGTGCCAGCAGCCAAGCGGCTACCGGGAGGACTGGTGAAACCGAGTACTTC; cdr3_aa: CASSQAATGRTGETEYF
d_call: .; clone_size: once; j_call: TRBJ2-7; v_call: TRBV4-1; cdr3_nt: TGCGACAGCAGCCACGAGACCACCGTTAACGAGCAGTACTTC; cdr3_aa: CDSSHETTVNEQYF
d_call: .; clone_size: .; j_call: TRBJ2-2; v_call: TRBV4-1; cdr3_nt: TGCGCCAGCAGCCAACCCGCCCAAGGGGTCGGGGACACCGGGGAGCTGTTCTTT; cdr3_aa: CASSQPAQGVGDTGELFF
d_call: .; clone_size: .; j_call: TRBJ1-2; v_call: TRBV11-2; cdr3_nt: TGTGCTAGCAGCGTCGGGATGGGTGGAGGCTACACCTTC; cdr3_aa: CASSVGMGGGYTF
d_call: .; clone_size: .; j_call: TRBJ1-1; v_call: TRBV29-1; cdr3_nt: TGCAGTGCCCTCAAACTGCTGGGGGACACTGAAGCTTTCTTT; cdr3_aa: CSALKLLGDTEAFF
d_call: TRBD2; clone_size: .; j_call: TRBJ2-5; v_call: TRBV9; cdr3_nt: TGTGCCAGCAGCGCCCATGGTGGGACTAGGGGGACCCAGTACTTC; cdr3_aa: CASSAHGGTRGTQYF
d_call: TRBD1; clone_size: .; j_call: TRBJ2-7; v_call: TRBV11-2; cdr3_nt: TGTGCCTGCAGCTTACGATGGACAGGGGAAAACGAGCAGTGCTTT; cdr3_aa: CACSLRWTGENEQCF
d_call: .; clone_size: .; j_call: TRBJ2-5; v_call: TRBV29-1; cdr3_nt: TGCAGCGTTGAAGCGGACATGTGGCGAGCAGAGACCCTGTACTTC; cdr3_aa: CSVEADMWRAETLYF
d_call: .; clone_size: .; j_call: TRBJ2-7; v_call: TRBV6-2/TRBV6-3; cdr3_nt: TGTGCCAGCACTGGACGTCATCCCTACGAGCAGTACTTC; cdr3_aa: CASTGRHPYEQYF
d_call: TRBD1; clone_size: .; j_call: TRBJ2-3; v_call: TRBV6-6; cdr3_nt: TGTGCCAGCAGGTCTACAGGGGGTCGAGATACGCGGTATTTT; cdr3_aa: CASRSTGGRDTRYF
d_call: TRBD1; clone_size: .; j_call: TRBJ2-5; v_call: TRBV18; cdr3_nt: TGTGCCAGCTCACCAGAGGGGGCGGAGACCCAGTACTTC; cdr3_aa: CASSPEGAETQYF
d_call: TRBD1; clone_size: .; j_call: TRBJ2-7; v_call: TRBV24-1; cdr3_nt: TGTGCCACCAGGTGGACGGGACAGGGGTCCTACGAGCAGTGCTTC; cdr3_aa: CATRWTGQGSYEQCF
d_call: TRBD1; clone_size: .; j_call: TRBJ1-5; v_call: TRBV12-3/TRBV12-4; cdr3_nt: TGTGCCAGCAGCACGGACAGGGATCAGTTCCAGCATTTT; cdr3_aa: CASSTDRDQFQHF
d_call: TRBD2; clone_size: .; j_call: TRBJ2-3; v_call: TRBV12-3/TRBV12-4; cdr3_nt: TGTGCCAGCAATACAGGGACTAGACCAGAAACGCAGTATTTT; cdr3_aa: CASNTGTRPETQYF
d_call: .; clone_size: once; j_call: TRBJ2-1; v_call: TRBV13; cdr3_nt: TGTGCCAGCAGCTTAGGGAACCTGGGAAGGGGCAACGAGCAGTTCTTC; cdr3_aa: CASSLGNLGRGNEQFF
d_call: .; clone_size: .; j_call: TRBJ2-1; v_call: TRBV29-1; cdr3_nt: TGCAGCGTTGATCAGCGCGTCTACCATGAGCAGTTCTTC; cdr3_aa: CSVDQRVYHEQFF
d_call: .; clone_size: .; j_call: TRBJ1-1; v_call: TRBV5-1; cdr3_nt: TGCGCCAGCAGTCCGGGAAACCTTAACACTGGAGCTTTCTTT; cdr3_aa: CASSPGNLNTGAFF
d_call: .; clone_size: .; j_call: TRBJ2-1; v_call: TRBV4-1; cdr3_nt: TGCGTCAGCAGCCAAGATATAAGGGCTATCAGGGGGGGTGAGCAGTTCTTC; cdr3_aa: CVSSQDIRAIRGGEQFF
d_call: .; clone_size: few; j_call: TRBJ2-5; v_call: TRBV25-1; cdr3_nt: TGTGCCAGTAGTCTAAACTCAGAGACCAAGTACTTC; cdr3_aa: CASSLNSETKYF
d_call: .; clone_size: .; j_call: TRBJ1-2; v_call: TRBV4-3; cdr3_nt: TGCGCCAGCAGACAGGCAGGGGCAGGGAGGAACCATGGGTACACCTTC; cdr3_aa: CASRQAGAGRNHGYTF
d_call: .; clone_size: .; j_call: TRBJ1-2; v_call: TRBV30; cdr3_nt: TGTGCCTGGACCTGCGACAGGTTCAGCTACACCTTC; cdr3_aa: CAWTCDRFSYTF
d_call: .; clone_size: .; j_call: TRBJ1-1; v_call: TRBV12-3/TRBV12-4; cdr3_nt: TGTACCAGTAGGTATGTGACGGCTGAAGCTCTCTTT; cdr3_aa: CTSRYVTAEALF